This T cell receptor (beta chain) is from a study of regulatory T cells in long-lasting Graves disease. Study-wide results and caveats: TCR diversity was lower in persistent Graves' patients than in newly diagnosed ones.

Arm-PCR of CDR3 regions and iRepertoire HTBI primers were used to build TCR beta libraries. TCRdb re-analysed the multiplex PCR reads in MiXCR, keeping a single row per CDR3 protein. The sample has over 500,000 distinct CDR3 sequences, roughly 15% seen once; the top ten hold 15% to 20%. The sample's time point: newly diagnosed GD, antithyroid drugs for less than 3 months. PBMC-extracted RNA yielded the TCR library. Concerning this clonotype: Its antigen is not identified.

The germline gives CDR1 SGHRS, CDR2 YFSETQ. The CDR3 consists of 16 residues. Trimming pared 4 bases from V and 2 bases from J, leaving 17 bases between. Separately, the same data were catalogued under a study of T cells in Graves' hyperthyroidism and ophthalmopathy. That work states: Stable hyperthyroidism: no ophthalmopathy progression over 18 months of follow-up. Most expanded thyroid clonotypes above 0.001 also appeared in blood. Ophthalmopathy cases were set apart from stable hyperthyroidism by a 13 V-J model.

The sequencing used peripheral blood mononuclear cells (PBMCs), collected at new diagnosis, from a patient treated with antithyroid drugs. The source of this sequence is a young woman with Graves disease. V is TRBV5-1 and J is TRBJ2-3; TRBD2 might be the D (5 bases). The CDR3 DNA follows: TGCGCCAGCAGCCCATATCCGAAGGACTTCACAGATACGCAGTATTTT. Protein product: CASSPYPKDFTDTQYF.